The rows below give T cell receptor beta chains drawn from one sample of a study of beta chain features in type 1 diabetes. Produced via immunoSEQ multiplex PCR; TCRdb's table is partial and in-frame only. The sample includes about 700,000 clones, roughly 12% of them seen just once. Input material: naive CD4+ T cells from blood. The receptors derive from a young man with type 1 diabetes. CDR3s include the opening cysteine and the closing phenylalanine or tryptophan. A D gene is named only where the DNA matches it firmly. Size values are once, few and many counts, or a class for expanded clones, and some rows have none.

TRBV7-8	.	TRBJ1-1	few	CASSGGWQGTEAFF	TGTGCCAGCAGCGGAGGGTGGCAAGGGACTGAAGCTTTCTTT
TRBV2	.	TRBJ2-4	few	CASSDWSGGLPRAKNIQYF	TGTGCCAGCAGTGACTGGTCCGGGGGGCTACCACGGGCCAAAAACATTCAGTACTTC
TRBV6-5	.	TRBJ2-2	few	CASAWLGELFF	TGTGCCAGTGCGTGGCTCGGGGAGCTGTTTTTT
TRBV28	.	TRBJ2-1	few	CASSFGRVLSYNEQFF	TGTGCCAGCAGTTTCGGGCGGGTCCTCTCCTACAATGAGCAGTTCTTC
TRBV11-3	TRBD2	TRBJ2-3	.	CASSLPSPLAGVADTQYF	TGTGCCAGCAGCTTACCCTCTCCTCTAGCGGGGGTAGCAGATACGCAGTATTTT
TRBV5-6	TRBD1	TRBJ1-5	.	CASSLAGTGGQPQHF	TGTGCCAGCAGCTTGGCCGGGACAGGGGGTCAGCCCCAGCATTTT
TRBV27	.	TRBJ2-5	.	CASSRSSRLVQETQYF	TGTGCCAGCAGCCGTTCTTCCCGGCTAGTTCAAGAGACCCAGTACTTC
TRBV29-1	.	TRBJ1-2	few	CSVEGQGIGYTF	TGCAGCGTTGAAGGGCAGGGGATTGGCTACACCTTC
TRBV9	.	TRBJ1-1	few	CASSVGGETEAFF	TGTGCCAGCAGCGTAGGCGGAGAAACTGAAGCTTTCTTT
TRBV6-5	.	TRBJ2-7	few	CASSYHYEQYF	TGTGCCAGCAGTTACCATTACGAGCAGTACTTC
TRBV15	.	TRBJ2-3	.	CATSREGRVGADTQYF	TGTGCCACCAGCAGAGAGGGCAGGGTAGGGGCAGATACGCAGTATTTT
TRBV30	TRBD1	TRBJ2-7	few	CAWSVPRDRGHEQYF	TGTGCCTGGAGTGTACCTAGAGACAGGGGGCACGAGCAGTACTTC
TRBV10-3	.	TRBJ2-3	few	CAISEPLSDSRDTQYF	TGTGCCATCAGTGAGCCCCTTTCGGACTCAAGAGATACGCAGTATTTT
TRBV27	.	TRBJ2-2	.	CASSPRGDTGELFF	TGTGCCAGCAGTCCGAGGGGGGACACCGGGGAGCTGTTTTTT
TRBV30	.	TRBJ2-3	many	CAWNRKGHTSMDTQYF	TGTGCCTGGAACCGTAAGGGGCACACCAGTATGGATACGCAGTATTTT
TRBV6-1	.	TRBJ1-2	.	CASSESTYGYTF	TGTGCCAGCAGTGAGTCCACGTATGGCTACACCTTC
TRBV19	.	TRBJ2-1	.	CASKWRTNSYNEQFF	TGTGCCAGTAAGTGGCGGACCAACAGTTACAATGAGCAGTTCTTC
TRBV30	.	TRBJ1-4	.	CAWRNRANEKLFF	TGTGCCTGGAGGAACAGGGCGAATGAAAAACTGTTTTTT
TRBV27	TRBD1	TRBJ1-3	.	CASSLGQGTPGNTIYF	TGTGCCAGCAGTTTAGGACAGGGGACCCCTGGAAACACCATATATTTT
TRBV6-5	TRBD2	TRBJ2-7	few	CASKSGGNYEQYF	TGTGCCAGCAAGAGCGGGGGAAACTACGAGCAGTACTTC
TRBV19	TRBD1	TRBJ2-2	few	CASSTGQGNTGELFF	TGTGCCAGTAGTACGGGACAGGGGAACACCGGGGAGCTGTTTTTT
TRBV6-5	.	TRBJ1-1	.	CASSWDVSAFF	TGTGCCAGCAGTTGGGACGTCTCGGCTTTCTTT
TRBV27	.	TRBJ2-7	few	CASSPPGRSHYEQYF	TGTGCCAGCAGCCCCCCCGGCAGGTCACACTACGAGCAGTACTTC
TRBV28	TRBD1	TRBJ2-7	.	CASSSNTGGYYEQYF	TGTGCCAGCAGCTCCAACACAGGGGGCTACTACGAGCAGTACTTC
TRBV2	.	TRBJ1-1	few	CASERDPPGTEAFF	TGTGCCAGCGAACGGGATCCACCAGGCACTGAAGCTTTCTTT
TRBV29-1	.	TRBJ1-1	few	CSVGSGNTEAFF	TGCAGCGTTGGGTCGGGGAACACTGAAGCTTTCTTT
TRBV6-1	.	TRBJ2-5	few	CASSGQSQETQYF	TGTGCCAGCAGTGGACAGTCCCAAGAGACCCAGTACTTC
TRBV6-6	.	TRBJ2-6	few	CASSPNRAGANVLTF	TGTGCCAGCAGCCCCAACAGGGCTGGGGCCAACGTCCTGACTTTC
TRBV7-9	.	TRBJ1-2	few	CASSPLLKEDGYTF	TGTGCCAGCAGCCCCCTTTTAAAGGAAGATGGCTACACCTTC
TRBV6-5	TRBD1	TRBJ1-1	.	CASSPWTGDGLEAFF	TGTGCCAGCAGTCCCTGGACAGGGGATGGCCTTGAAGCTTTCTTT
TRBV20-1	TRBD1	TRBJ1-1	.	CSATGTGAFF	TGCAGTGCTACCGGGACAGGGGCTTTCTTT
TRBV6-1	.	TRBJ2-1	few	CASSESGRSYNEQFF	TGTGCCAGCAGTGAATCGGGACGCTCCTACAATGAGCAGTTCTTC
TRBV6-5	.	TRBJ2-7	.	CASSFPGPSYEQYF	TGTGCCAGCAGTTTCCCGGGACCTTCCTACGAGCAGTACTTC
TRBV2	.	TRBJ2-7	.	CASEGLTSYEQYF	TGTGCCAGCGAGGGGCTAACCTCCTACGAGCAGTACTTC
TRBV30	.	TRBJ1-1	.	CAWSVLPGARTEAFF	TGTGCCTGGAGTGTACTCCCGGGGGCTCGAACTGAAGCTTTCTTT
TRBV5-4	TRBD1	TRBJ2-1	few	CASSFQIDRGLYNEQFF	TGTGCCAGCAGCTTCCAGATAGACAGGGGGCTCTACAATGAGCAGTTCTTC
TRBV4-2	.	TRBJ2-1	few	CASSQTNEQFF	TGTGCCAGCAGCCAAACCAATGAGCAGTTCTTC
TRBV4-1	.	TRBJ1-2	few	CASSQQGNYGYTF	TGCGCCAGCAGCCAACAGGGAAACTATGGCTACACCTTC
TRBV6-1	.	TRBJ2-5	.	CASRMSGKETQYF	TGTGCCAGCAGGATGTCAGGGAAAGAGACCCAGTACTTC
TRBV7-2	.	TRBJ1-6	.	CASSPIPTVNNSPLHF	TGTGCCAGCAGCCCCATACCGACAGTAAATAATTCACCCCTCCACTTT
TRBV5-5	.	TRBJ1-1	few	CASVRGGETEAFF	TGTGCCAGCGTCAGGGGCGGGGAGACTGAAGCTTTCTTT
TRBV28	.	TRBJ1-2	few	CASSSTVNYGYTF	TGTGCCAGCAGCTCGACAGTGAACTATGGCTACACCTTC